This T cell receptor (beta chain) comes out of a study of shared clonotypes between healthy human individuals. With 2 bases clipped from V and 2 bases from J, the junction kept 10 bases outside the gene matches. The CDR3 spans 17 residues. Germline V lookup: CDR1 SGHRS, CDR2 YFSETQ. The naive CD8 fraction comprised CD45RO-negative cells positively selected for CCR7 and excluded terminally differentiated effector memory CD45RA+ cells. Libraries were prepared by immunoSEQ multiplex PCR; TCRdb keeps only in-frame clonotypes and omits some of them. This table has more than 2 million clones, 80% to 95% appearing once.

The rearrangement joins TRBV5-1 to TRBJ2-7; 10 bases are shared with TRBD2. This TCR derives from a young man in good health. Some clones in this sample may be carry-over from other donors' samples. The sample consisted of naive CD8+ T cells from PBMCs. CDR3 residues: CASSLGRLAGVTYEQYF. As DNA, the CDR3 is TGCGCCAGCAGCTTAGGGCGGCTAGCGGGAGTAACCTACGAGCAGTACTTC.